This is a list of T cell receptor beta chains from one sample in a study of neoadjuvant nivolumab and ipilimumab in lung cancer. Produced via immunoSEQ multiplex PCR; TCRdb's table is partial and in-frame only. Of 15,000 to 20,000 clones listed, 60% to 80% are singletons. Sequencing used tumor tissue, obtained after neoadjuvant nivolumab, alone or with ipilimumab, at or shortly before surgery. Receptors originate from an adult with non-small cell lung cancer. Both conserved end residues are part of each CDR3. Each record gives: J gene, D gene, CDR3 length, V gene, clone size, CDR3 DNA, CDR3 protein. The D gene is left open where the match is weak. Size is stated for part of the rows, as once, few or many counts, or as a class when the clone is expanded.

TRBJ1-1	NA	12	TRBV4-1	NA	TGCGCCAGCAGCCAAGAAGGCACTAAAGCTTTCTTT	CASSQEGTKAFF
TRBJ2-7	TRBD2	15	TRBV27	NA	TGTGCCAGCAGTTTATCGAGCGGGGGGGCCTACGAGCAGTACTTC	CASSLSSGGAYEQYF
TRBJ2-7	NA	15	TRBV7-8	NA	TGTGCCAGCAGCTTCCACTCGACTATCGGAAACGAGCAGTACTTC	CASSFHSTIGNEQYF
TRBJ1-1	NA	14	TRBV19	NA	TGTGCCAGTAGTCTGACAGCTTTAAACACTGAAGCTTTCTTT	CASSLTALNTEAFF
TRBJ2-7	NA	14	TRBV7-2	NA	TGTGCCAGCAGCCCCGTCTCTATCTCCTACGAGCAGTACTTC	CASSPVSISYEQYF
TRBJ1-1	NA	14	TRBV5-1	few	TGCGCCAGCAGCTTGGGGTCCGGGCTCACTGAAGCTTTCTTT	CASSLGSGLTEAFF
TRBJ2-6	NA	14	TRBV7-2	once	TGTGCCAGCAGCTTAGTGGCTGGGGCCAACGTCCTGACTTTC	CASSLVAGANVLTF
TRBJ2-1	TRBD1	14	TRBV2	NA	TGTGCCAGCCGGGACAGGGGATTCCTTAATGAGCAGTTCTTC	CASRDRGFLNEQFF
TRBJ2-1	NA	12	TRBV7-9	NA	TGTGCCAGCAGCTTAACGCTGGATGAGCAGTTCTTC	CASSLTLDEQFF
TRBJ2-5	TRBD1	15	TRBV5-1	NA	TGCGCCAGCAGCTGGAGGACAGGCGGGCAAGAGACCCAGTACTTC	CASSWRTGGQETQYF
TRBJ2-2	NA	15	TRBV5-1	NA	TGCGCCAGCAGCGTAGGGGCCCGGCAAGGCGGGGAGCTGTTTTTT	CASSVGARQGGELFF
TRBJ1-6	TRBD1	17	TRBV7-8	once	TGTGCCAGCAGCTTTTGGTTGACCGGGACAGGGGGTACCACCCTCCACTTT	CASSFWLTGTGGTTLHF
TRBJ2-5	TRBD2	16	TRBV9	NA	TGTGCCAGCAGCGTAGGGAGTAGCGGGGGGTGGGAGACCCAGTACTTC	CASSVGSSGGWETQYF
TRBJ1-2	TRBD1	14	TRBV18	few	TGTGCCAGCTCACCACCCGGGACAGGAGAAGGCTACACCTTC	CASSPPGTGEGYTF
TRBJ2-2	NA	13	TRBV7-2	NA	TGTGCCAGCAGCCCACGGCTTACCGGGGAGCTGTTTTTT	CASSPRLTGELFF
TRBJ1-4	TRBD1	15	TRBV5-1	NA	TGCGCCAGCAGCTTGGAGGCAGGGGGGCGCGAAAAACTGTTTTTT	CASSLEAGGREKLFF
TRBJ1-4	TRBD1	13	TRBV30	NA	TGTGCCTGGATGGGACAGGGAAATGAAAAACTGTTTTTT	CAWMGQGNEKLFF
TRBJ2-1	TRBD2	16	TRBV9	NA	TGTGCCAGCAGCGGAGGGACTAGCGGGGGGTACAATGAGCAGTTCTTC	CASSGGTSGGYNEQFF
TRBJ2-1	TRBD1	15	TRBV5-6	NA	TGTGCCAGCAGCTGGGGGGACAGGGCCTACAATGAGCAGTTCTTC	CASSWGDRAYNEQFF
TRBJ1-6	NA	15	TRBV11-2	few	TGTGCCAGCAGCTTAGGGGGAAGTTCTAATTCACCCCTCCACTTT	CASSLGGSSNSPLHF